The rows below give T cell receptor beta chains drawn from one sample of a study of siplizumab effects on memory and regulatory T cells. Assay: immunoSEQ multiplex PCR; the TCRdb copy retains only in-frame clones and omits some. The repertoire includes 100,000 or so clones, 80% to 95% of them detected once, and just over 2.5% sits in the top ten. The specimen was CD4+ T cells sorted from blood. Source of these receptors: a human donor in good health. Some clones in this sample may be carry-over from other donors' samples. Both conserved end residues are part of each CDR3. D genes are given only for firm matches. Only some rows state a clone size, as once, few, many or a class for expanded clones.

J	D	V	size	CDR3	DNA
TRBJ2-3	NA	TRBV5-6	NA	CASSLDFRGMADTQYF	TGTGCCAGCAGCTTGGATTTCAGGGGTATGGCAGATACGCAGTATTTT
TRBJ2-1	TRBD1	TRBV19	NA	CATRQGNEQFF	TGTGCCACCCGACAGGGCAATGAGCAGTTCTTC
TRBJ1-2	NA	TRBV6-4	NA	CASSDLILDRPRGGNYGYTF	TGTGCCAGCAGTGACTTGATACTAGACAGGCCAAGAGGGGGTAACTATGGCTACACCTTC
TRBJ2-7	NA	TRBV5-4	NA	CASSFAIGGAGVEQYF	TGTGCCAGCAGCTTCGCCATTGGGGGGGCAGGGGTCGAGCAGTACTTC
TRBJ2-3	TRBD1	TRBV7-3	NA	CASSLRDRGLVTQYF	TGTGCCAGCAGCTTAAGGGACAGGGGGCTCGTTACGCAGTATTTT
TRBJ2-7	NA	TRBV5-1	few	CASSRSDSYEQYF	TGCGCCAGCAGTAGGTCGGATTCCTACGAGCAGTACTTC
TRBJ2-2	TRBD1	TRBV5-1	NA	CASSHGTGGLRELFF	TGCGCCAGCAGCCACGGGACAGGGGGCCTTAGGGAGCTGTTTTTT
TRBJ2-7	NA	TRBV30	NA	CAWSTGAGRTYEQYF	TGTGCCTGGAGTACCGGGGCGGGACGGACCTACGAGCAGTACTTC
TRBJ1-1	TRBD1	TRBV27	NA	CASSLTGQGFLFF	TGTGCCAGCAGTTTAACGGGACAGGGGTTTCTGTTCTTT
TRBJ2-7	NA	TRBV6-5	NA	CASSYNGVSDHEQYF	TGTGCCAGCAGTTACAACGGGGTCTCCGACCACGAGCAGTACTTC
TRBJ1-3	NA	TRBV28	NA	CASSPHPPGNTIYF	TGTGCCAGCAGTCCGCATCCTCCTGGAAACACCATATATTTT
TRBJ2-3	NA	TRBV4-1	NA	CASSQGILSTDTQYF	TGCGCCAGCAGCCAAGGTATCCTTAGCACAGATACGCAGTATTTT
TRBJ2-3	TRBD2	TRBV7-2	NA	CASTFAGGQIDTQYF	TGTGCCAGCACCTTTGCGGGAGGGCAGATAGATACGCAGTATTTT
TRBJ2-3	NA	TRBV14	NA	CASSQDVAASQTQYF	TGTGCCAGCAGCCAAGATGTTGCGGCCTCCCAGACGCAGTATTTT
TRBJ2-4	NA	TRBV7-8	NA	CASSFGAPKNIQYF	TGTGCCAGCAGCTTCGGGGCGCCCAAAAACATTCAGTACTTC
TRBJ2-7	NA	TRBV10-3	NA	CAVRAGQGEFREQYF	TGTGCCGTCCGAGCGGGGCAGGGGGAGTTCCGCGAGCAGTACTTC
TRBJ2-5	NA	TRBV29-1	once	CSVARLQETQYF	TGCAGCGTTGCCCGGTTGCAAGAGACCCAGTACTTC
TRBJ1-1	NA	TRBV7-9	NA	CASSLEGLNTEAFF	TGTGCCAGCAGCTTAGAAGGGCTGAACACTGAAGCTTTCTTT
TRBJ2-3	NA	TRBV19	NA	CASSIEDNPWGTDTQYF	TGTGCCAGTAGTATAGAAGACAACCCGTGGGGCACAGATACGCAGTATTTT
TRBJ1-1	NA	TRBV7-3	NA	CASSFKRPGRMNTEAFF	TGTGCCAGCAGCTTCAAACGCCCCGGACGGATGAACACTGAAGCTTTCTTT
TRBJ2-2	TRBD2	TRBV28	NA	CASSRTSGRGTGELFF	TGTGCCAGCAGCCGCACTAGCGGGAGAGGCACCGGGGAGCTGTTTTTT
TRBJ1-1	TRBD1	TRBV7-9	NA	CASSRRQGTEAFF	TGTGCCAGCAGCCGTAGACAGGGAACTGAAGCTTTCTTT
TRBJ1-5	NA	TRBV6-6	NA	CASSYWEVQPQHF	TGTGCCAGCAGTTACTGGGAAGTTCAGCCCCAGCATTTT
TRBJ2-3	NA	TRBV30	NA	CAWRNTDTQYF	TGTGCCTGGAGAAACACAGATACGCAGTATTTT
TRBJ1-2	TRBD1	TRBV6-5	NA	CASSPGTDLYGYTF	TGTGCCAGCAGCCCCGGGACAGACCTCTATGGCTACACCTTC
TRBJ2-2	NA	TRBV18	NA	CASSQAVDTGELFF	TGTGCCAGCTCACAGGCGGTGGACACCGGGGAGCTGTTTTTT
TRBJ2-3	TRBD2	TRBV7-7	once	CASSLASGGGTDTQYF	TGTGCTAGCAGCTTAGCGAGCGGGGGGGGCACAGATACGCAGTATTTT
TRBJ2-3	NA	TRBV21-1	NA	CASSNREPNTDTQYF	TGTGCCAGCAGCAACCGGGAACCTAACACAGATACGCAGTATTTT
TRBJ2-7	TRBD1	TRBV15	NA	CATSGMDRVWGEQYF	TGTGCCACCAGCGGCATGGACAGGGTGTGGGGCGAGCAGTACTTC
TRBJ1-5	NA	TRBV28	once	CASSPQGIGNQPQHF	TGTGCCAGCAGTCCACAGGGAATCGGCAATCAGCCCCAGCATTTT
TRBJ2-3	NA	TRBV28	NA	CAAWTQLSTDTQYF	TGTGCCGCATGGACACAACTCAGCACAGATACGCAGTATTTT
TRBJ2-7	NA	TRBV13	NA	CASSLRGLSSYEQYF	TGTGCCAGCAGCCTCCGGGGCCTAAGCTCCTACGAGCAGTACTTC
TRBJ1-6	TRBD1	TRBV14	NA	CASSSWTGHNSPLHF	TGTGCCAGCAGCTCGTGGACAGGCCATAATTCACCCCTCCACTTT
TRBJ1-2	NA	TRBV18	NA	CASSPTRGTANYGYTF	TGTGCCAGCTCACCGACCCGCGGGACGGCAAACTATGGCTACACCTTC